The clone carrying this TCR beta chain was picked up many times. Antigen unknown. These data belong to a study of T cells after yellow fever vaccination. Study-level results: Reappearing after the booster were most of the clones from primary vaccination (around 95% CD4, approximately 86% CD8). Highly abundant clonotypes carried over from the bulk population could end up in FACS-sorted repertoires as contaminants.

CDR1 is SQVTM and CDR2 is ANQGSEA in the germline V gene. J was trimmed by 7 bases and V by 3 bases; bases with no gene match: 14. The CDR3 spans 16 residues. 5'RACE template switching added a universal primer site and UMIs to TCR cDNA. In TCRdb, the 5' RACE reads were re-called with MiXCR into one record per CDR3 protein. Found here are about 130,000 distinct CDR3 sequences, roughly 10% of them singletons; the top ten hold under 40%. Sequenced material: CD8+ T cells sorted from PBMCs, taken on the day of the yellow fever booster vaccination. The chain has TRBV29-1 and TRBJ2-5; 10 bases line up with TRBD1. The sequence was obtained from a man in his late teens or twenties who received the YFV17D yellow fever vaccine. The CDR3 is CSVDGTTGGRSGTQYF. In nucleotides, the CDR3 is TGCAGCGTTGACGGAACGACAGGGGGCAGGAGTGGGACCCAGTACTTC.